A single sample gave rise to the 7 T cell receptor beta chains below, sequenced in a study of T cell repertoires in cytomegalovirus infection. These receptors' targets are unknown. One entry per CDR3 protein results from TCRdb running MiXCR on the reads. The sample lists hundreds of thousands of distinct CDR3 sequences, 32% occurring once. The material sequenced was cultured CD8+ T cells from PBMCs, taken from culture after CMV antigen stimulation. The receptors come from a human donor in good health (CMV status not recorded). Some clones in this sample may be carry-over from other donors' samples.

This sequence joins TRBV11-2 and TRBJ2-5; no clear D. The CDR3 consists of 14 residues. Germline loops: CDR1 SGHAT, CDR2 FQNNGV. The V gene lost 5 bases and the J gene lost 7 bases, with 17 bases spanning the gap. The CDR3 loop reads CASSPVSGITTQYF. CDR3 nucleotides: TGTGCCAGCAGCCCTGTCTCTGGTATTACGACCCAGTACTTC.

This clonotype has ten or more counts. The chain is built from TRBV4-1 and TRBJ2-1, with 9 bases identical to TRBD2. Germline V CDR1 and CDR2: MGHRA, YSYEKL. The CDR3 is 16 amino acids. Unmatched junction bases numbered 5, after V lost 3 bases and J lost 2 bases. CDR3 protein: CASSQRLAATYNEQFF. In DNA form, the CDR3 reads TGCGCCAGCAGCCAGAGACTAGCGGCAACCTACAATGAGCAGTTCTTC.

The rearrangement joins TRBV4-3 to TRBJ1-2; D not certain. Trimming left V 1 base short and J 2 bases short, with 14 bases between. Germline V gene lookup returns CDR1 LGHNA and CDR2 YSLEER. The CDR3 has 16 residues. The CDR3 DNA sequence: TGCGCCAGCAGCCAAGGCCCTGCCGGGCGGAACTATGGCTACACCTTC. Amino acids: CASSQGPAGRNYGYTF.

V gene TRBV4-1 combines with J gene TRBJ1-1, with D possibly being TRBD1 (5 bases). The CDR3 covers 17 residues. Trimming pared 0 bases from V and 4 bases from J, leaving 18 bases between. Germline CDR1 MGHRA, CDR2 YSYEKL. In nucleotides, the CDR3 is TGCGCCAGCAGCCAAGAAGTCCGGGTCAGGGTTGGCACTGAAGCTTTCTTT. It encodes CASSQEVRVRVGTEAFF.

V is TRBV9 and J is TRBJ2-1; a possible D gene is TRBD2 (6 bases). Trimming shortened V by 0 bases and J by 7 bases, and 8 bases separated the two germline ends. The germline gives CDR1 SGDLS, CDR2 YYNGEE. There are 13 residues in the CDR3. The CDR3 nucleotides read TGTGCCAGCAGCGTAGATGGAGGGAATGAGCAGTTCTTC. This encodes CASSVDGGNEQFF.

The CDR3 reads CASSQDWGGLDEQFF. DNA for the CDR3: TGTGCCAGCAGCCAAGATTGGGGGGGCTTAGATGAGCAGTTCTTC. This rearrangement joins TRBV3-1 to TRBJ2-1; the D gene is possibly TRBD2 (7 bases). The V gene lost 0 bases and the J gene lost 8 bases, with 14 bases spanning the gap. Germline lookup yields CDR1 LGHDT and CDR2 YNNKEL (reference sequence). The CDR3 contains 15 residues.

In its sample, this clonotype was seen a few times. The V gene is TRBV5-6, the J gene TRBJ2-7; D call uncertain. The V gene lost 0 bases and the J gene lost 5 bases, with 15 bases spanning the gap. Germline loops: CDR1 SGHDT, CDR2 YYEEEE. The CDR3 is 15 amino acids. The CDR3 spells CASSLGFGLTDEQYF. In nucleotides, the CDR3 is TGTGCCAGCAGCTTGGGGTTTGGCCTTACCGACGAGCAGTACTTC.